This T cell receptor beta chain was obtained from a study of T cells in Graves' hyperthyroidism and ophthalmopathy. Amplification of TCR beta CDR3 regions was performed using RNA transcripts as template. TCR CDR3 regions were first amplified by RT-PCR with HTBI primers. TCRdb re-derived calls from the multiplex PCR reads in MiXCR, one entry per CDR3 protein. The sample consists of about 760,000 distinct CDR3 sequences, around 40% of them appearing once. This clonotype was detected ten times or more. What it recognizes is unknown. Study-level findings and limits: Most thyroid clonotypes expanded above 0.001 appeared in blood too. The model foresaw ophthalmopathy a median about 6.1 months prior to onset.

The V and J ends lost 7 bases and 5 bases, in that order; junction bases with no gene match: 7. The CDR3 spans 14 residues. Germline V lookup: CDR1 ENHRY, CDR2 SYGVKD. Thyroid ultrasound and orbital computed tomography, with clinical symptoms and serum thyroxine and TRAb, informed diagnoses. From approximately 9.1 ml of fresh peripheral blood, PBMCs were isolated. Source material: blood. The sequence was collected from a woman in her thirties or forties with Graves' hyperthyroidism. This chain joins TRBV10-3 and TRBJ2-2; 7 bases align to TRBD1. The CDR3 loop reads CAITDRDHTGELFF. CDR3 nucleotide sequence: TGTGCCATCACCGACAGGGATCATACCGGGGAGCTGTTTTTT.